This T cell receptor beta chain was retrieved from a study of T cell responses to AZD1222 COVID-19 vaccine. Study context: Pooled in the analysis were second doses at about 4 or about 12 weeks. Broader study findings: Spike regions recognized by vaccine-associated CD4 TCRs spanned the protein, led by 160-218 and 743-854. Targets within unmutated variant regions were reportedly found for nearly half of spike-specific TCRs. Vaccination with two AZD1222 doses was followed by a rise in Spike-specific TCR breadth and depth.

Clones were read by immunoSEQ multiplex PCR, and TCRdb kept only the in-frame ones, dropping some. The data hold 100,000 to 150,000 clones, with just over 85% observed a single time. This CDR3 is built from 13 residues. V was shortened by 5 bases and J by 13 bases, with 15 bases between the two germline ends. The V gene's germline CDR1 is SEHNR and CDR2 FQNEAQ (reference sequence). Turning to this clone: The antigen remains undetermined.

The source was peripheral blood, collected on day 0 of AZD1222 vaccination. This TCR came from an adult in good health. This chain uses TRBV7-9 with TRBJ1-6; no definite D call. The CDR3 nucleotides read TGTGCCAGCAGCCTCGTCTCCGGTGGCCCCCTCCACTTT. Its protein product is CASSLVSGGPLHF. Supplemented by reference TRBV7-9 and TRBJ1-6, the full variable domain reads DTGVSQNPRHKITKRGQNVTFRCDPISEHNRLYWYRQTLGQGPEFLTYFQNEAQLEKSRLLSDRFSAERPKGSFSTLEIQRTEQGDSAMYLCASSLVSGGPLHFGNGTRLTVT.